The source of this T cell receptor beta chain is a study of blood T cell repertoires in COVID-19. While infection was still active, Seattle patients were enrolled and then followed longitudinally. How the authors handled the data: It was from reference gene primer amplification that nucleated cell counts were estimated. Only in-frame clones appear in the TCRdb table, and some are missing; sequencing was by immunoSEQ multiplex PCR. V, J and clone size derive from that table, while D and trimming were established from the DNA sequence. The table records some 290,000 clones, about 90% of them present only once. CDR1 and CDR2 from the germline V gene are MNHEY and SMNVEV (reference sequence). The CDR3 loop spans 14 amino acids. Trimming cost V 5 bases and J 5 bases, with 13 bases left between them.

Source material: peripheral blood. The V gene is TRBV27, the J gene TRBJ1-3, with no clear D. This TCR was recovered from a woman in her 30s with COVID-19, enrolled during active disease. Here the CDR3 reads CASSPSSLRNTIYF. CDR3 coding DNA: TGTGCCAGCAGTCCTAGTTCCTTGCGAAACACCATATATTTT.